This T cell receptor (beta chain) was recorded in a study of T cell changes during pregnancy in multiple sclerosis (dated by TCRdb to between 2017 and 2020). In the study overall: In women with multiple sclerosis, the researchers looked at how the T cell repertoire shifted as pregnancy progressed.

To prepare the library, the immunoSEQ multiplex PCR assay was applied. This is the immuneACCESS table as TCRdb keeps it, with only in-frame sequences that have V and J called. A part of the clones is gone; compared with another copy, unresolved V genes explain less than half, and the rest is unexplained. Present in this sample are approximately 44,000 clones, 90% of which were seen just once. In total, the top ten clones hold about 0.7% of the sample. As to this clone: Its antigen has not been determined. No qualities accompany the bases; no much larger clone lies one base away.

Including cysteine and phenylalanine, the CDR3 has 17 amino acids. The entry retains the CDR3 DNA only, 51 bases that are in frame from base 1. The specimen was CD4+ T cells from peripheral blood mononuclear cells, collected before pregnancy. The sequence links TRBV21-1 to TRBJ1-3; no check of the table's D call, TRBD1, against the DNA was made. TRBV21-1 is a recognized pseudogene. The source of this sequence is a female donor with multiple sclerosis, enrolled in a pregnancy study. The DNA sequence is TGTGCCAGCAGCGCTTCCTCAGGGGAAGAAGAGGGAAACACCATATATTTT. This sequence encodes CASSASSGEEEGNTIYF.